A single sample is the source of the 2 T cell receptor beta chains below, sequenced in a study of T cells in Graves' hyperthyroidism and ophthalmopathy. From RNA transcripts, TCR beta CDR3 regions were amplified. HTBI primers were the set used in a first-round RT-PCR of the TCR CDR3. MiXCR, applied by TCRdb to the multiplex PCR reads, yields one record per CDR3 protein. This sample has about 400,000 distinct CDR3 sequences, with just under 15% found just once. The sample comprised blood. These receptors came from a woman aged 25-40 years with Graves' hyperthyroidism.

This clonotype has a count of ten or more. The V call is TRBV18, the J call TRBJ2-7, with a tentative D call TRBD1 (7 bases). Trimming left V 3 bases short and J 6 bases short, with 12 bases between. This CDR3 region has 13 residues. Germline V gene sequence: CDR1 KGHSH, CDR2 LQKENI. The CDR3 reads CASSPRQGGEQYF. CDR3 coding DNA: TGTGCCAGCTCACCCCGACAGGGAGGCGAGCAGTACTTC. The whole variable domain, filled in from reference TRBV18 and TRBJ2-7, reads NAGVMQNPRHLVRRRGQEARLRCSPMKGHSHVYWYRQLPEEGLKFMVYLQKENIIDESGMPKERFSAEFPKEGPSILRIQQVVRGDSAAYFCASSPRQGGEQYFGPGTRLTVT.

The CDR3 reads CSGRPYRETEAFF. Written as DNA, the CDR3 is TGCAGCGGCAGGCCCTATAGAGAGACTGAAGCTTTCTTT. This chain links TRBV29-1 with TRBJ1-1; D gene ambiguous. Looked up from germline, CDR1 is SQVTM and CDR2 is ANQGSEA. The CDR3 consists of 13 residues. V lost 7 bases to trimming and J lost 5 bases, with 17 bases between them.